Listed here are 29 T cell receptor beta chains from one sample, sequenced in a study of shared clonotypes between healthy human individuals. Profiled with immunoSEQ multiplex PCR; TCRdb holds only in-frame clones, not every one. The sample consists of hundreds of thousands of clones, around 73% of them appearing once. Sequenced input: memory CD4+ T cells sorted from blood. The sample's subset: CD45RA-negative fraction. Source of these receptors: a woman younger than 45 in good health.

This clone appeared a few times. The rearrangement joins TRBV14 to TRBJ1-1; D gene uncertain. V lost 2 bases and J 4 bases, leaving 20 bases between the germline ends. The CDR3 loop spans 17 amino acids. Germline values: CDR1 SGHDN, CDR2 FVKESK. Here the CDR3 DNA reads TGTGCCAGCAGCCAATACGGCTTCGGAACCTGGGGCACTGAAGCTTTCTTT. Its translation is CASSQYGFGTWGTEAFF. Full variable domain (missing parts from reference TRBV14 and TRBJ1-1): EAGVTQFPSHSVIEKGQTVTLRCDPISGHDNLYWYRRVMGKEIKFLLHFVKESKQDESGMPNNRFLAERTGGTYSTLKVQPAELEDSGVYFCASSQYGFGTWGTEAFFGQGTRLTVV.

This clone was observed at least ten times. V and J are TRBV19 and TRBJ1-5, with D unresolved. Germline assignment: CDR1 LNHDA and CDR2 SQIVND (reference sequence). The CDR3 spans 13 residues. The V end lost 5 bases, the J end lost 4 bases, and 9 bases lay between the germline ends. The CDR3 nucleotides are TGTGCCAGTAGTGAACAGACTAATCAGCCCCAGCATTTT. Translated: CASSEQTNQPQHF.

As concerns this clone: The sample holds other DNA sequences that translate to the same CDR3. J is TRBJ2-7 and V is TRBV28; no definite D call. The V gene lost 6 bases and the J gene lost 3 bases, with 12 bases spanning the gap. Germline assignment: CDR1 MDHEN and CDR2 SYDVKM. The CDR3 consists of 13 residues. The CDR3 is CASSFARGYEQYF. In DNA form, the CDR3 reads TGTGCCAGCAGCTTCGCACGAGGCTACGAGCAGTACTTC.

The chain links TRBV19 to TRBJ2-3, with TRBD2 identical over 9 bases. Germline V gene lookup returns CDR1 LNHDA and CDR2 SQIVND (reference sequence). The CDR3 is 16 residues long. The ends lost 5 bases at V and 4 bases at J; junction bases unmatched: 10. CDR3 sequence reads: CASSPRREGVADTQYF. Written as DNA, the CDR3 is TGTGCCAGTAGTCCCCGGCGGGAGGGCGTTGCAGATACGCAGTATTTT.

This chain joins TRBV28 and TRBJ1-2; 12 positions match TRBD1. This CDR3 comprises 15 residues. The V gene's germline CDR1 is MDHEN and CDR2 SYDVKM. Trimming cost V 5 bases and J 2 bases; bases outside gene matches: 3. CDR3: CASSGTGGMNYGYTF. CDR3 sequence (DNA): TGTGCCAGCAGTGGGACAGGGGGCATGAACTATGGCTACACCTTC.

The chain employs TRBV10-3 and TRBJ2-5, with D perhaps TRBD2 (5 bases). CDR3 size: 13 residues. Trimming removed 4 bases from V and 4 bases from J, with 10 bases in between. Germline V lookup: CDR1 ENHRY, CDR2 SYGVKD. The CDR3 bases are TGTGCCATCAGTGGGACTGAAACAGAGACCCAGTACTTC. This translates into CAISGTETETQYF.

The table lists this clone with a few counts. V gene TRBV4-2 combines with J gene TRBJ1-5, with D unresolved. Germline CDR1 LGHNA, CDR2 YNFKEQ. This CDR3 is built from 15 residues. V lost 2 bases to trimming and J lost 0 bases, with 8 bases between them. The CDR3 bases are TGTGCCAGCAGCCAACTCGGTCCTAGCAATCAGCCCCAGCATTTT. Translated, it gives CASSQLGPSNQPQHF.

This clone was counted once. V and J are TRBV5-1 and TRBJ2-1; 13 nucleotides line up with TRBD2. Germline trimming cut 3 bases from V and 9 bases from J; bases unmatched to any gene: 6. Germline CDR1 is SGHRS and CDR2 is YFSETQ. The CDR3 covers 15 residues. The CDR3 reads CASSSGLAGVGEQFF. CDR3 nucleotide sequence: TGCGCCAGCAGCTCCGGACTAGCGGGAGTCGGTGAGCAGTTCTTC. The full variable domain, with the rest looked up from reference TRBV5-1 and TRBJ2-1, is KAGVTQTPRYLIKTRGQQVTLSCSPISGHRSVSWYQQTPGQGLQFLFEYFSETQRNKGNFPGRFSGRQFSNSRSEMNVSTLELGDSALYLCASSSGLAGVGEQFFGPGTRLTVL.

The gene calls are TRBV28 and TRBJ2-2; 7 nucleotides align to TRBD1. The CDR3 extends over 13 amino acids. CDR1 is MDHEN and CDR2 is SYDVKM in the germline V gene. The J segment lost 5 bases and the V segment lost 5 bases, leaving 2 bases of the junction unmatched. CDR3 DNA sequence: TGTGCCAGCAGTGGGACAGTTACCGGGGAGCTGTTTTTT. This sequence encodes CASSGTVTGELFF.

V is TRBV6-6 and J is TRBJ2-3; possibly TRBD2 for D (6 bases). CDR1 is MNHNY and CDR2 is SVGAGI in the germline V gene (reference sequence). Trimming shortened V by 2 bases and J by 3 bases, and 15 bases separated the two germline ends. The CDR3 contains 16 residues. In DNA, the CDR3 is TGTGCCAGCAGTTACGAGTTTGGGCGGGAAACAGATACGCAGTATTTT. Residues: CASSYEFGRETDTQYF.

V is TRBV5-4 and J is TRBJ2-2; 8 nucleotides match TRBD2. V lost 1 base and J lost 6; bases outside the gene matches: 2. Germline values: CDR1 SGHNT, CDR2 YYREEE (reference sequence). This CDR3 is built from 14 residues. This chain's CDR3 is CASSLREGAGELFF. CDR3 bases: TGTGCCAGCAGCTTGCGGGAGGGGGCCGGGGAGCTGTTTTTT.

The CDR3 loop is CASSFSVGVLYGYTF. CDR3 in DNA: TGTGCCAGCAGTTTTTCGGTAGGGGTCCTCTATGGCTACACCTTC. This chain joins TRBV28 and TRBJ1-2; tentative D call: TRBD1 (5 bases). V lost 3 bases and J lost 4, with 15 bases in between. The V gene's germline CDR1 is MDHEN and CDR2 SYDVKM. CDR3 length: 15 residues.

This clone came up many times. The chain employs TRBV29-1 and TRBJ2-3; D possibly corresponds to TRBD2 (5 bases). Deletions cut 2 bases from V and 5 bases from J, with 11 bases between. CDR3 length: 13 amino acids. CDR1 SQVTM and CDR2 ANQGSEA come from the germline V gene. The CDR3 nucleotides read TGCAGCGTTGAACCAGCGGAGAGAGATACGCAGTATTTT. The encoded protein is CSVEPAERDTQYF.

The chain uses TRBV6-5 and TRBJ2-5; the D gene is possibly TRBD2 (5 bases). The CDR3 has 11 residues. Germline loops: CDR1 MNHEY, CDR2 SVGAGI. The V and J ends lost 8 bases and 7 bases respectively, with 11 bases between them. The CDR3 sequence: CASSSGGTQYF. The DNA of the CDR3 is TGTGCCAGCTCATCAGGAGGGACCCAGTACTTC.

This clone has only a few counts. The V gene is TRBV6-1, the J gene TRBJ1-5; D remains ambiguous. Trimming took off 6 bases at V and 0 bases at J, with 9 bases between the two ends. CDR3 size: 14 residues. From germline, CDR1 is MNHNS and CDR2 SASEGT. The CDR3 here is CASRQSDSNQPQHF. The CDR3 DNA is TGTGCCAGCAGACAGAGCGATAGCAATCAGCCCCAGCATTTT.

This chain uses TRBV19 with TRBJ2-2; 9 bases agree with TRBD1. Unmatched junction bases numbered 5, after V lost 6 bases and J lost 3 bases. CDR1 is LNHDA and CDR2 is SQIVND in the germline V gene (reference sequence). The CDR3 consists of 15 residues. CDR3 in amino acids: CASRRGDRDTGELFF. CDR3 in DNA: TGTGCCAGTAGACGAGGGGACAGGGACACCGGGGAGCTGTTTTTT.

The chain joins TRBV4-1 to TRBJ2-5, with 12 bases aligning to TRBD2. TRBJ2-7 matches the DNA end more closely, so the J call is doubtful. The CDR3 covers 17 residues. Looked up from germline, CDR1 is MGHRA and CDR2 is YSYEKL. The CDR3 sequence: CASSRGLAGPSSYEQYF. Written as DNA, the CDR3 is TGCGCCAGCAGCCGGGGACTAGCGGGCCCGAGCTCCTACGAGCAGTACTTC.

The chain couples TRBV7-9 to TRBJ2-2; 8 bases are shared with TRBD1. The germline V gene encodes CDR1 SEHNR and CDR2 FQNEAQ (reference sequence). V was pared by 2 bases and J by 5 bases, with 7 bases of the junction left unmatched. This CDR3 is 16 amino acids long. CDR3 residues: CASSLRQGQGTGELFF. For the CDR3, the DNA is TGTGCCAGCAGCTTACGACAGGGGCAGGGGACCGGGGAGCTGTTTTTT.

The V and J genes are TRBV29-1 and TRBJ2-5, with 7 bases aligning to TRBD1. Germline assignment: CDR1 SQVTM and CDR2 ANQGSEA. Trimming took 5 bases from V and 2 from J; bases not matched to a gene: 5. The CDR3 has 13 amino acids. The CDR3 here is CSVFGQAQETQYF. CDR3 DNA: TGCAGCGTTTTCGGACAGGCACAAGAGACCCAGTACTTC.

Here the CDR3 DNA reads TGTGCCAGCAGTAATCTCGCAGGGTACGAGCAGTACTTC. Amino acids: CASSNLAGYEQYF. V gene TRBV28 combines with J gene TRBJ2-7, with a weak D call TRBD1 (5 bases). Germline V gene sequence: CDR1 MDHEN, CDR2 SYDVKM. The CDR3 loop spans 13 amino acids. Trimming removed 5 bases from V and 4 bases from J, with 12 bases in between.

This sequence joins TRBV5-4 and TRBJ2-1, with 11 bases identical to TRBD2. Germline V gene data show CDR1 as SGHNT and CDR2 as YYREEE (reference sequence). J lost 0 bases, V lost 8 bases, and 7 bases had no gene match. The CDR3 has 16 residues. The CDR3 nucleotides are TGTGCCAGTGGGACTAGCGGACGTAGCTCCTACAATGAGCAGTTCTTC. This codes for CASGTSGRSSYNEQFF.

This chain links TRBV6-5 with TRBJ2-5, with D perhaps TRBD1 (6 bases). Germline V lookup: CDR1 MNHEY, CDR2 SVGAGI. The CDR3 runs to 15 residues. V lost 5 bases, J lost 1 base, and 14 bases lay in between. The CDR3 DNA sequence: TGTGCCAGCAGTCGACCCACAGGGTTCCAAGAGACCCAGTACTTC. It specifies CASSRPTGFQETQYF.

The chain joins TRBV27 to TRBJ2-1; D ambiguous. Trimming pared 3 bases from V and 0 bases from J, leaving 9 bases between. The germline CDR1 and CDR2 sequences are MNHEY and SMNVEV (reference sequence). This CDR3 has 15 residues. The CDR3 region is CASSFLTSSYNEQFF. Here the CDR3 DNA reads TGTGCCAGCAGTTTCCTGACGAGCTCCTACAATGAGCAGTTCTTC.

The chain is built from TRBV19 and TRBJ2-7; D might be TRBD1 (6 bases). This CDR3 has 13 residues. V lost 8 bases to trimming and J lost 6 bases, with 17 bases between them. CDR1 LNHDA and CDR2 SQIVND come from the germline V gene (reference sequence). The DNA of the CDR3 is TGTGCCAGTGGTGGACAGCTTCTCTCCGAGCAGTACTTC. Translated: CASGGQLLSEQYF.

The rearrangement joins TRBV7-6 to TRBJ1-3; the match to TRBD1 covers 7 bases. The CDR3 is made up of 13 amino acids. V lost 4 bases, J lost 4 bases, and 1 base stayed unmatched. The V gene's germline CDR1 is SGHVS and CDR2 FNYEAQ. CDR3 sequence reads: CASSWGQGNTIYF. Here the CDR3 DNA reads TGTGCCAGCAGCTGGGGACAGGGAAACACCATATATTTT.

This clone came up a few times. This chain uses TRBV6-1 with TRBJ1-1; D might be TRBD1 (5 bases). The ends were cut back, 7 bases at V and 5 bases at J, with 14 bases in the middle. This CDR3 has 13 residues. CDR1 is MNHNS and CDR2 is SASEGT in the germline V gene. CDR3 loop: CASTGTSGTEAFF. In nucleotides, the CDR3 is TGTGCCAGCACTGGGACCTCGGGTACTGAAGCTTTCTTT.

This clone showed up just a few times. V gene TRBV19 combines with J gene TRBJ1-5; no definite D call. The CDR3 runs to 16 residues. The V and J ends lost 4 bases and 2 bases respectively, with 15 bases between them. Germline assignment: CDR1 LNHDA and CDR2 SQIVND (reference sequence). CDR3 protein: CASSNVGNRGNQPQHF. The CDR3 region has the DNA TGTGCCAGTAGTAATGTGGGAAATAGGGGCAATCAGCCCCAGCATTTT.

This clone was counted only a few times. The J gene is TRBJ1-2, the V gene TRBV20-1, with unresolved D. Per the germline V gene, CDR1 is DFQATT and CDR2 is SNEGSKA (reference sequence). The germline V and J ends were trimmed by 5 bases and 4 bases, with 8 bases remaining between them. The CDR3 is made up of 11 amino acids. CDR3 sequence: CSARHPYGYTF. The CDR3, as DNA: TGCAGTGCTCGACACCCCTATGGCTACACCTTC.

This chain connects TRBV14 to TRBJ1-1; TRBD1 aligns across 7 bases. Germline V gives CDR1 SGHDN, CDR2 FVKESK. The CDR3 covers 14 residues. The trim removed 0 bases at V and 9 bases at J, leaving 7 bases unmatched. The CDR3 here is CASSQESDRWKAFF. As DNA, the CDR3 is TGTGCCAGCAGCCAAGAATCGGACAGGTGGAAAGCTTTCTTT. The full variable domain, its missing parts supplied by reference TRBV14 and TRBJ1-1, is EAGVTQFPSHSVIEKGQTVTLRCDPISGHDNLYWYRRVMGKEIKFLLHFVKESKQDESGMPNNRFLAERTGGTYSTLKVQPAELEDSGVYFCASSQESDRWKAFFGQGTRLTVV.